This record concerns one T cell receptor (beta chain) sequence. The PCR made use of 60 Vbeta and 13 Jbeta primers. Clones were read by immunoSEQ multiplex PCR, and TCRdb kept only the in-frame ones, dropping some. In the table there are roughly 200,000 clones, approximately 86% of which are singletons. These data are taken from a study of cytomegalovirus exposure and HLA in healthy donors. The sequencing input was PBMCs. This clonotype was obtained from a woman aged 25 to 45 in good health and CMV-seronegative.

The CDR3 loop is CASSETLEGWGQFF. CDR3 sequence (DNA): TGTGCCAGCAGTGAAACTCTAGAGGGTTGGGGGCAGTTCTTC. The V call is TRBV6-1, the J call TRBJ2-1, with D possibly matching TRBD2 (5 bases). The CDR3 has 14 residues. The germline V gene has CDR1 MNHNS and CDR2 SASEGT. V was clipped by 2 bases and J by 12 bases, with 17 bases between them.